This T cell receptor beta chain was profiled in a study of blood T cell repertoires in COVID-19. Study in general: Samples taken during acute and convalescent COVID-19 were collected in the United States, Italy and Spain. From T cells, B-cell-depleted T cells, or PBMCs came the material, which was cDNA or gDNA.

From germline, CDR1 is SGHNT and CDR2 YYREEE (reference sequence). The J segment lost 11 bases and the V segment lost 4 bases, leaving 8 bases of the junction unmatched. The CDR3 runs 12 residues. In the source study's methods: Amplifying reference gene primers gave estimates of nucleated cell counts. Only in-frame clones appear in the TCRdb table, and some are missing; sequencing was by immunoSEQ multiplex PCR. V, J and clone size were drawn from that table, and D and trimming were deduced from the DNA. The top ten clones hold roughly 2.4% of a sample with about 260,000 clones, roughly 90% of them seen once.

Material for sequencing was peripheral blood. The receptor was derived from a woman aged 45-60 years who had recovered from COVID-19. The rearrangement links TRBV5-4 to TRBJ1-1; TRBD1 agrees at 7 bases. CDR3 region: CASSLRTGGAFF. CDR3 nucleotide sequence: TGTGCCAGCAGCCTGAGGACAGGTGGGGCTTTCTTT.